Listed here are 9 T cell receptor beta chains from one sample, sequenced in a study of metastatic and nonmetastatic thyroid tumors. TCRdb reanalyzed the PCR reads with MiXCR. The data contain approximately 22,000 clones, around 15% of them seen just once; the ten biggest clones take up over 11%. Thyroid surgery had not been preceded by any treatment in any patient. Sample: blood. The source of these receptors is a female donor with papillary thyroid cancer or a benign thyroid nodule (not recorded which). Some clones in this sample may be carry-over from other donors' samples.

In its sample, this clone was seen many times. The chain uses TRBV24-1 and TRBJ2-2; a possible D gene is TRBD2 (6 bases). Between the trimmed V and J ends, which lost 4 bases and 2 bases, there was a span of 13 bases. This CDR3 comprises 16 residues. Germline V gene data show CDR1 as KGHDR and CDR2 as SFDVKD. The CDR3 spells CATSDPGEVNTGELFF. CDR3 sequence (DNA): TGTGCCACCAGTGACCCGGGGGAGGTAAACACCGGGGAGCTGTTTTTT.

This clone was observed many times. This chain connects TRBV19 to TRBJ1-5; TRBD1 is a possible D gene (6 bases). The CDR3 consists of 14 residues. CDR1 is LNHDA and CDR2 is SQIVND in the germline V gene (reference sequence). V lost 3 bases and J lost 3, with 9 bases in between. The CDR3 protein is CASSIGQLNQPQHF. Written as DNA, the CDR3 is TGTGCCAGTAGTATCGGACAGCTCAATCAGCCCCAGCATTTT.

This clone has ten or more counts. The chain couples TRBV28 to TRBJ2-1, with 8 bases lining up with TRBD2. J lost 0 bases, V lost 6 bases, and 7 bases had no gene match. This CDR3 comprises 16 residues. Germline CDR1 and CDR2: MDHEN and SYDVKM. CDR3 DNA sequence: TGTGCCAGCAGCTACCCCAGCGGGAGCTCCTACAATGAGCAGTTCTTC. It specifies CASSYPSGSSYNEQFF. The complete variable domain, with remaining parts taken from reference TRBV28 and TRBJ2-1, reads DVKVTQSSRYLVKRTGEKVFLECVQDMDHENMFWYRQDPGLGLRLIYFSYDVKMKEKGDIPEGYSVSREKKERFSLILESASTNQTSMYLCASSYPSGSSYNEQFFGPGTRLTVL.

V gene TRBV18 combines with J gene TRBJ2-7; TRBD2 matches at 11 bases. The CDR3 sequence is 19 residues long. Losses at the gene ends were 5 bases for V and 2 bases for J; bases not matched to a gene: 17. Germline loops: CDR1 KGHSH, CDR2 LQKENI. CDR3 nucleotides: TGTGCCAGCTCATCACTCCACAGTAGCGGGAGGGAGATGACCTACGAGCAGTACTTC. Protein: CASSSLHSSGREMTYEQYF.

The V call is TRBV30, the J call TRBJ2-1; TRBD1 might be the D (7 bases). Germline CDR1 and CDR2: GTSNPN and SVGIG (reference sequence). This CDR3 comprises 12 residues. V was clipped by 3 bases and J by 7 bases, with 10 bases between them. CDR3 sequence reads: CAWRAGGNEQFF. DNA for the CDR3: TGTGCCTGGAGGGCAGGGGGGAATGAGCAGTTCTTC.

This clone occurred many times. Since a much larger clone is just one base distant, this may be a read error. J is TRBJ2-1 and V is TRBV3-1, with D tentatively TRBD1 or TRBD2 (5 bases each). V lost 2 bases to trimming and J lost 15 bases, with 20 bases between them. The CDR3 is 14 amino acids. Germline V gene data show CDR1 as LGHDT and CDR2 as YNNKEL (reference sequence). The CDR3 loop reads CASSQKGSGAMGFF. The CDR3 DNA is TGTGCCAGCAGCCAAAAGGGTTCCGGGGCTATGGGGTTCTTC.

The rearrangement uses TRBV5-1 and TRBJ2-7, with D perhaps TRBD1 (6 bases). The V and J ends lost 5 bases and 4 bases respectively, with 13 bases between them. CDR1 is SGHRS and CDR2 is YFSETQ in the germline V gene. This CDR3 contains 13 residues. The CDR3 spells CASRLTTGYEQYV. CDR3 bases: TGCGCCAGCAGATTAACCACAGGGTACGAGCAGTACGTC.

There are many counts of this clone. CDR3 region: CASSLRLGGRYTDTQYF. In DNA form, the CDR3 reads TGTGCCAGCAGTTTACGGTTGGGCGGACGTTACACAGATACGCAGTATTTT. This chain uses TRBV27 with TRBJ2-3; D is undetermined. Germline CDR1 reads MNHEY; CDR2 reads SMNVEV (reference sequence). The CDR3 runs to 17 residues. Trimming took 2 bases from V and 2 from J, leaving 17 bases between them.

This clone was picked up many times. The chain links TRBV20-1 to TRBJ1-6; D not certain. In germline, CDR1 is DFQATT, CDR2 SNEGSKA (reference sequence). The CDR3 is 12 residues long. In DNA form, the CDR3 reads TGCAGCCTTGGCAAGTTGGTTTCACCCCTCCACTTT. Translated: CSLGKLVSPLHF.